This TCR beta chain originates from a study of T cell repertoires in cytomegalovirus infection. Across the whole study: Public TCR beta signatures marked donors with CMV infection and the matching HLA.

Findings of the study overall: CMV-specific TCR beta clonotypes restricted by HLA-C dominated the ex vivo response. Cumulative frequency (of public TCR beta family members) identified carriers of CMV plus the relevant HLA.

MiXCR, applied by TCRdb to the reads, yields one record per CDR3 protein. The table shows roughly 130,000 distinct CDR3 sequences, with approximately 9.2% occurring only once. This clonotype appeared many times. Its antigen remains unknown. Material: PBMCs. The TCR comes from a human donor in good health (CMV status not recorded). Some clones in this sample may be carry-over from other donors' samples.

CDR3 DNA sequence: TGTGCCAGCAGTTCCGGACTAGCGGACCCTTCTGGGGCCAACGTCCTGACTTTC. This sequence encodes CASSSGLADPSGANVLTF. J is TRBJ2-6 and V is TRBV28; 10 positions match TRBD2. Germline V lookup: CDR1 MDHEN, CDR2 SYDVKM. The CDR3 covers 18 residues. V dropped 4 bases and J dropped 1; count of bases not matched to a gene: 7.